This TCR beta chain was obtained from a study of blood T cell repertoires in COVID-19. Across the whole study: Samples came from the United States, Italy and Spain, spanning acute and convalescent COVID-19.

Libraries were prepared by immunoSEQ multiplex PCR; TCRdb keeps only in-frame clonotypes and omits some of them. This table holds roughly 66,000 clones, roughly nine tenths found once. This CDR3 contains 16 residues. Germline V CDR1 and CDR2: SEHNR, FQNEAQ (reference sequence). Trimming took 4 bases from V and 6 from J, leaving 18 bases between them. This chain connects TRBV7-9 to TRBJ2-2; no clear D. The specimen sequenced was peripheral blood. This receptor was obtained from a human donor in a cohort sampled during active COVID-19. Written as DNA, the CDR3 is TGTGCCAGCAGCTACACTCACCCGACTCGGTCCGGGGAGCTGTTTTTT. Translation gives CASSYTHPTRSGELFF.